This T cell receptor beta chain comes out of a study of blood T cell repertoires in COVID-19. Study-level information: The cDNA or gDNA used as material had been derived from T cells, B-cell-depleted T cells, or PBMCs.

Method: immunoSEQ multiplex PCR; TCRdb's copy keeps in-frame clones and lacks some. The sample has 110,000 or so clones, approximately 87% seen once. V lost 7 bases and J lost 10, with 16 bases in between. The CDR3 contains 12 residues. The material sequenced was peripheral blood. This receptor was identified in a woman aged 55-69 years with acute or convalescent COVID-19. The genes are TRBV12-3 or TRBV12-4 and TRBJ1-1; TRBD1 is a possible D gene (5 bases). The CDR3 sequence is CASTRSPQGAFF. In DNA form, the CDR3 reads TGTGCCAGCACCCGAAGTCCCCAGGGAGCTTTCTTT.